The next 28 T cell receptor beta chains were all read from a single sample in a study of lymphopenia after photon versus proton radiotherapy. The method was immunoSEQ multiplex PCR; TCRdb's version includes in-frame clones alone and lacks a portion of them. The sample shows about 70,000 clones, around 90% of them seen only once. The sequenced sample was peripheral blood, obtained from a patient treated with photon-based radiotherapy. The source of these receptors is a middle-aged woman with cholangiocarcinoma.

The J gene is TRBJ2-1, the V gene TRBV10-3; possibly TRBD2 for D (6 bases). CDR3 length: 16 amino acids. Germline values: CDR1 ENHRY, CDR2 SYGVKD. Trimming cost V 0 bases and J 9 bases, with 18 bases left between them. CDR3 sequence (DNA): TGTGCCATCAGTGAGTCGGTTGGGACTTCGGGTGGTGAGCAGTTCTTC. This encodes CAISESVGTSGGEQFF.

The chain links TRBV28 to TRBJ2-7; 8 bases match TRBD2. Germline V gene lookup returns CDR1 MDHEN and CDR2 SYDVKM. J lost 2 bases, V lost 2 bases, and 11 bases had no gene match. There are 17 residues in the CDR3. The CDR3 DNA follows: TGTGCCAGCAGTTTAACAACCCTCGGGGGGGCAACCTACGAGCAGTACTTC. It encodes CASSLTTLGGATYEQYF.

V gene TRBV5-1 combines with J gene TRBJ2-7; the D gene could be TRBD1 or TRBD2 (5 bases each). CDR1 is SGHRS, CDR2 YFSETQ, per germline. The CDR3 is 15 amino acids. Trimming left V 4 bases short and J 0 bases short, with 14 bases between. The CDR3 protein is CASSGGGGSSYEQYF. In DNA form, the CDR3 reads TGCGCCAGCAGCGGGGGTGGCGGAAGCTCCTACGAGCAGTACTTC. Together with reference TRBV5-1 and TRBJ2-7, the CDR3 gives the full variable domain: KAGVTQTPRYLIKTRGQQVTLSCSPISGHRSVSWYQQTPGQGLQFLFEYFSETQRNKGNFPGRFSGRQFSNSRSEMNVSTLELGDSALYLCASSGGGGSSYEQYFGPGTRLTVT.

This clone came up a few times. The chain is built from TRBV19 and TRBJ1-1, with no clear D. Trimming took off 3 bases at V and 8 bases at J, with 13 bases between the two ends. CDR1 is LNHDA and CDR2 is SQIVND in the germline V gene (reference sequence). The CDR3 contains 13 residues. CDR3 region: CASSIAGRSEAFF. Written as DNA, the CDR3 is TGTGCCAGTAGTATCGCAGGCAGATCCGAAGCTTTCTTT.

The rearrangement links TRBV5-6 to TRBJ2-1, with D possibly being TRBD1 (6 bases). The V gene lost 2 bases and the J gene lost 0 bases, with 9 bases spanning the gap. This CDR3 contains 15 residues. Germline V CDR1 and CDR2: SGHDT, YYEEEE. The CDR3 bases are TGTGCCAGCAGCTTAAGGGGGAGCTCCTACAATGAGCAGTTCTTC. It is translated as CASSLRGSSYNEQFF.

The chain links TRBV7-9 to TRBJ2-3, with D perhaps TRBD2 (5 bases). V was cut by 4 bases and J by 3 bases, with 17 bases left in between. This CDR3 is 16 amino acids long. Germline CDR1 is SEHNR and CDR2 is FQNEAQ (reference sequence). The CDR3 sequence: CASSYGSGRGTDTQYF. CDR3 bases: TGTGCCAGCAGCTACGGTTCCGGTCGAGGGACAGATACGCAGTATTTT.

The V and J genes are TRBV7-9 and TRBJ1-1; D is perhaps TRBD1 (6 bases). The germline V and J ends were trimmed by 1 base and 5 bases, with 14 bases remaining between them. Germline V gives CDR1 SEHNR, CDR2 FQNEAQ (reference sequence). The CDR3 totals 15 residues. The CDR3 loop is CASSLGSRGGTEAFF. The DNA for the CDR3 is TGTGCCAGCAGCTTAGGCAGCAGGGGCGGGACTGAAGCTTTCTTT. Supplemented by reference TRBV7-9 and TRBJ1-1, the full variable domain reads DTGVSQNPRHKITKRGQNVTFRCDPISEHNRLYWYRQTLGQGPEFLTYFQNEAQLEKSRLLSDRFSAERPKGSFSTLEIQRTEQGDSAMYLCASSLGSRGGTEAFFGQGTRLTVV.

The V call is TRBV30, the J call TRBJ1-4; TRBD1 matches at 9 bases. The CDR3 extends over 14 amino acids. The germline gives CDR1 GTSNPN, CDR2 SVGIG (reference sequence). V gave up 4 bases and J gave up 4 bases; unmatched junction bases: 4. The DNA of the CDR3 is TGTGCCTGGACCCGGGACAGGGTTAATGAAAAACTGTTTTTT. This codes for CAWTRDRVNEKLFF.

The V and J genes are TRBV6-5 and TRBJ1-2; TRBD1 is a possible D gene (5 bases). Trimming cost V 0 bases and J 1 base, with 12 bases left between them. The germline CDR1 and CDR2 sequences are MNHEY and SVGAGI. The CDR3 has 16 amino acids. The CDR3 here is CASSYSRQSLNYGYTF. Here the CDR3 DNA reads TGTGCCAGCAGTTACTCAAGACAGTCACTTAACTATGGCTACACCTTC.

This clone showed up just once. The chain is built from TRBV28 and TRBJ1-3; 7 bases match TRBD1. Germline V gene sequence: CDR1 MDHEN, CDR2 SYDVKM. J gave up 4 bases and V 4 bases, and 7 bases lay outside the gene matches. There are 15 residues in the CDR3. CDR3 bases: TGTGCCAGCAGTTACAGGGGCGCAACGGGAAACACCATATATTTT. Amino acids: CASSYRGATGNTIYF.

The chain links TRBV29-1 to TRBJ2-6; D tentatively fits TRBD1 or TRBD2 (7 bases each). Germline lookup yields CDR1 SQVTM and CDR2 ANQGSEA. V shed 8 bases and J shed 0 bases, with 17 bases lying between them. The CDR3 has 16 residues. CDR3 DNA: TGCAGCCCGGAGCGGGACAGCAACTCTGGGGCCAACGTCCTGACTTTC. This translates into CSPERDSNSGANVLTF.

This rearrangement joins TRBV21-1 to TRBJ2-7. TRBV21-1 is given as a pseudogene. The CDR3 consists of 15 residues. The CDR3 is CASSKAAGDPYEQYF. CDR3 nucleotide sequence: TGTGCCAGCAGCAAAGCGGCTGGGGACCCCTACGAGCAGTACTTC.

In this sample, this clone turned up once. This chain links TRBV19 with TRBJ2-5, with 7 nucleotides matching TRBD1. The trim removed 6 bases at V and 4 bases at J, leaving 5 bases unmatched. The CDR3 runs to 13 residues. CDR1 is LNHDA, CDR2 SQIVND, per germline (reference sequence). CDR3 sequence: CASRGRGLETQYF. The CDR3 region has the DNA TGTGCCAGTAGAGGAAGGGGGCTAGAGACCCAGTACTTC. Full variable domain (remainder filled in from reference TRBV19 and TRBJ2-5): DGGITQSPKYLFRKEGQNVTLSCEQNLNHDAMYWYRQDPGQGLRLIYYSQIVNDFQKGDIAEGYSVSREKKESFPLTVTSAQKNPTAFYLCASRGRGLETQYFGPGTRLLVL.

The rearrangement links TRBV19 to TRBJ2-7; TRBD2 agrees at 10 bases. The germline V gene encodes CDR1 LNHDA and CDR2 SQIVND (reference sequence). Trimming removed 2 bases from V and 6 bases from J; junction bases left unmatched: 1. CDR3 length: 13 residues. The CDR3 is CASSIRTSGEQYF. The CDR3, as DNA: TGTGCCAGTAGTATACGGACTAGCGGCGAGCAGTACTTC.

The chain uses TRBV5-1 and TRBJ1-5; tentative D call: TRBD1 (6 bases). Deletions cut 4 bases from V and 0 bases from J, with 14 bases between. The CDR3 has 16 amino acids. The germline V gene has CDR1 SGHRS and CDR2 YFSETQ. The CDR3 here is CASSQDRTSSNQPQHF. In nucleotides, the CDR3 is TGCGCCAGCAGCCAGGACAGAACCTCTAGCAATCAGCCCCAGCATTTT. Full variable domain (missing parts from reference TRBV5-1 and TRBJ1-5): KAGVTQTPRYLIKTRGQQVTLSCSPISGHRSVSWYQQTPGQGLQFLFEYFSETQRNKGNFPGRFSGRQFSNSRSEMNVSTLELGDSALYLCASSQDRTSSNQPQHFGDGTRLSIL.

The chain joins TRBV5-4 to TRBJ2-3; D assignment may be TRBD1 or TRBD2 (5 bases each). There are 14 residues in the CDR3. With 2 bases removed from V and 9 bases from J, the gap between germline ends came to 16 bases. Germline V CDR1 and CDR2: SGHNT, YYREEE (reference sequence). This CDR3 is CASSLRDQPATQYF. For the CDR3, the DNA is TGTGCCAGCAGCTTAAGGGACCAACCAGCAACGCAGTATTTT. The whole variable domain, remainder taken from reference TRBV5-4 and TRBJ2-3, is ETGVTQSPTHLIKTRGQQVTLRCSSQSGHNTVSWYQQALGQGPQFIFQYYREEENGRGNFPPRFSGLQFPNYSSELNVNALELDDSALYLCASSLRDQPATQYFGPGTRLTVL.

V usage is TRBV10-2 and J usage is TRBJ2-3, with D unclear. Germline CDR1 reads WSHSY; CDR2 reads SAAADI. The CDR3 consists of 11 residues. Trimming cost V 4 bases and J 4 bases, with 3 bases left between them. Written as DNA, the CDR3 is TGCGCCAGCAGTGTGGCAGATACGCAGTATTTT. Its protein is CASSVADTQYF.

In DNA, the CDR3 is TGTGCCTGGAGGGACATGACAGATACGCAGTATTTT. It is translated as CAWRDMTDTQYF. The chain employs TRBV30 and TRBJ2-3, with D possibly TRBD1 on 5 matching bases. CDR1 is GTSNPN and CDR2 is SVGIG in the germline V gene (reference sequence). This CDR3 is 12 amino acids long. The ends were cut back, 3 bases at V and 3 bases at J, with 7 bases in the middle.

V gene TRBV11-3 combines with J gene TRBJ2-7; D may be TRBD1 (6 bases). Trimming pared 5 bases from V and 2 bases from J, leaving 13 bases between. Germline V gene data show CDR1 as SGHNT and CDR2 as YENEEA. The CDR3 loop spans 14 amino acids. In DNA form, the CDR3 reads TGTGCCAGCAGCGGTGGTAAGGGGGCCTACGAGCAGTACTTC. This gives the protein CASSGGKGAYEQYF.

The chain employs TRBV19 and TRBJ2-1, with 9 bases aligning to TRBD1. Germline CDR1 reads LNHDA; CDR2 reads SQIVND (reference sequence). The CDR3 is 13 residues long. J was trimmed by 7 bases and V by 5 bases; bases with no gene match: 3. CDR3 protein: CASSYRGRNEQFF. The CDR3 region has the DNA TGTGCCAGTAGTTACAGGGGGCGGAATGAGCAGTTCTTC.

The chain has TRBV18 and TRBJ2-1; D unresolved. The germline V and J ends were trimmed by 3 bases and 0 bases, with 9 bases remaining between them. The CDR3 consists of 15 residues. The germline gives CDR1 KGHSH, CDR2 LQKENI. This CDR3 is CASSPDVSSYNEQFF. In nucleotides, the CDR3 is TGTGCCAGCTCACCCGACGTAAGCTCCTACAATGAGCAGTTCTTC.

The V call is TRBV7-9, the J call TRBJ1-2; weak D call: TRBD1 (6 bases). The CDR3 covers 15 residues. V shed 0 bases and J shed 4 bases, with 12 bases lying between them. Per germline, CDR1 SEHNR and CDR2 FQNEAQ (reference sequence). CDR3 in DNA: TGTGCCAGCAGCTTAGCCAGCGGGGGCGCCTATGGCTACACCTTC. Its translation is CASSLASGGAYGYTF.

CDR3: CASSLGQVLRTEAFF. The CDR3 nucleotides are TGTGCCAGCAGCTTAGGTCAGGTTCTGAGGACTGAAGCTTTCTTT. The gene calls are TRBV7-2 and TRBJ1-1; D is uncertain. This CDR3 is built from 15 residues. Per germline, CDR1 SGHTA and CDR2 FQGNSA. V dropped 1 base and J dropped 5 bases, with 14 bases sitting between them.

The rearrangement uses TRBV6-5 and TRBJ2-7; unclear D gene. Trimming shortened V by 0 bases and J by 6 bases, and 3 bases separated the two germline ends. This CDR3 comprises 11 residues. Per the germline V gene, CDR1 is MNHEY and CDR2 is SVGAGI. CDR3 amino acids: CASSYSAEQYF. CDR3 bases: TGTGCCAGCAGTTACTCTGCCGAGCAGTACTTC.

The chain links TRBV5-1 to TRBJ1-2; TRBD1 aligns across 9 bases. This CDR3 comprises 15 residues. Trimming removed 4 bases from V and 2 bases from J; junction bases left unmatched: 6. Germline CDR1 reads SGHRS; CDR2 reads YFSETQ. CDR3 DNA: TGCGCCAGCAGCGCCTCGGGACAGGGCAACTATGGCTACACCTTC. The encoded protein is CASSASGQGNYGYTF.

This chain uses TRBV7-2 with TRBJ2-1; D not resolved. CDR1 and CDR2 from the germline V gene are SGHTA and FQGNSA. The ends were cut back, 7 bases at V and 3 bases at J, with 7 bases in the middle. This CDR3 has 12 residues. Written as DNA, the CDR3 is TGTGCCAGCACCTACTTCTACAATGAGCAGTTCTTC. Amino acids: CASTYFYNEQFF.

The CDR3 coding sequence is TGTGCCAGCGGGGTAGGGGGCCCTAATGAAAAACTGTTTTTT. Encoded protein: CASGVGGPNEKLFF. The chain recombines TRBV25-1 with TRBJ1-4; 7 nucleotides line up with TRBD1. The CDR3 contains 14 residues. CDR1 MGHDK and CDR2 SYGVNS come from the germline V gene. Trimming cost V 8 bases and J 3 bases; bases outside gene matches: 6.

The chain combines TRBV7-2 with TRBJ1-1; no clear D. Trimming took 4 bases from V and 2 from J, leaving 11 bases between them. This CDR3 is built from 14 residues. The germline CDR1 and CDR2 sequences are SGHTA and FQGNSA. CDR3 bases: TGTGCCAGCAGCTACCCCGCGGTTAACACTGAAGCTTTCTTT. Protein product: CASSYPAVNTEAFF.